This T cell receptor beta chain was sequenced for a study of early T cells in non-severe SARS-CoV-2 infection. Across the whole study: Chains were not paired, and sequencing was done on bulk RNA from unsorted whole blood.

Germline V gene data show CDR1 as SEHNR and CDR2 as FQNEAQ (reference sequence). The CDR3 totals 15 residues. J was trimmed by 2 bases and V by 1 base; bases with no gene match: 3. The library protocol tagged individual cDNA molecules with unique molecular identifiers. In TCRdb, the 5' RACE reads were re-called with MiXCR into one record per CDR3 protein. The sample consists of around 26,000 distinct CDR3 sequences, 4% to 5.5% of them appearing once. This clonotype was seen at least ten times. Material: whole blood. This TCR derives from an adult who was a healthcare worker with PCR-confirmed SARS-CoV-2 infection or an uninfected control (not recorded which). The gene calls are TRBV7-9 and TRBJ2-3; 7 positions agree with TRBD2. DNA of the CDR3: TGTGCCAGCAGCTTAGAAGCGGGGAACACAGATACGCAGTATTTT. It yields the protein CASSLEAGNTDTQYF.